This T cell receptor beta chain was captured in a study of shared clonotypes between healthy human individuals. From germline, CDR1 is MDHEN and CDR2 SYDVKM. The CDR3 has 16 amino acids. V gave up 5 bases and J gave up 2 bases; unmatched junction bases: 10. A roughly 220 ng quantity of DNA, tens of thousands of T cell genomes, went into the sorted-subset replicate PCRs. Per the authors' pipeline: In the immunoSEQ data, sequences were junction-only and lacked quality scores, so filtering differed. The table came from immunoSEQ multiplex PCR; TCRdb's copy has only in-frame clones and leaves some out. Clone size and the V and J calls come from that table; the DNA yielded D and trimming. In the table there are 90,000 to 130,000 clones, under 70% of which are singletons. Each CD8 memory set brought CD45RO+ cells together with CCR7-negative CD45RA+ TemRA cells.

V and J are TRBV28 and TRBJ1-2; 8 nucleotides match TRBD1. The source is a woman aged 30 to 39 in good health. Input material: memory CD8+ T cells sorted from blood. Subset specified: CD45RO+ cells pooled with CCR7-negative TemRA cells. This CDR3 reads CASSLQIGQGNYGYTF. For the CDR3, the DNA is TGTGCCAGCAGTCTGCAGATAGGACAGGGCAACTATGGCTACACCTTC.